This TCR beta chain was observed in a study of beta chain features in type 1 diabetes. Study observations and caveats: For Type 1 diabetes patients, all four CD4+ subsets carried TCRB CDR3s that were moderately but significantly shorter.

Per donor, one heparinised blood draw averaged roughly 120 mL. As regards this clone: Its antigen is as yet unknown.

The CDR3 runs 15 residues. V lost 4 bases, J lost 5 bases, and 9 bases stayed unmatched. Germline CDR1 and CDR2: SGHRS and YFSETQ. The investigators reverse transcribed all of the isolated RNA, so they sequenced expressed TCRB transcripts. Read counts averaged around 3.5 million for samples of naive, central memory and regulatory T cells. Sequencing was performed with immunoSEQ multiplex PCR; in TCRdb, only in-frame clones are kept and a portion is missing. The table shows some 44,000 clones, with approximately 70% occurring only once. The sequencing input was Tregs from blood. This chain connects TRBV5-1 to TRBJ2-1; 7 nucleotides agree with TRBD2. The sequence came from a young woman with type 1 diabetes. The CDR3 DNA reads TGCGCCAGCAGCCTTGGGCTAGCGGCAAACAATGAGCAGTTCTTC. Amino acid sequence: CASSLGLAANNEQFF.